This T cell receptor beta chain was found in a study of control samples from healthy donors and cancer patients. The protocol was immunoSEQ multiplex PCR, while the TCRdb copy is restricted to in-frame clones and leaves out a portion. Of some 120,000 clones listed, around 90% are singletons. This TCR came from a woman in her sixties or seventies in good health. The specimen sequenced was blood.

In DNA, the CDR3 is TGTGCCAGCAGTTCAGGACAGCCTAATAATGAAAAACTGTTTTTT. Amino acids: CASSSGQPNNEKLFF. V and J are TRBV6-6 and TRBJ1-4, with D possibly being TRBD1 (6 bases). CDR1 and CDR2 (germline): MNHNY, SVGAGI (reference sequence). The CDR3 contains 15 residues. V shed 4 bases and J shed 4 bases, with 13 bases lying between them.